What follows are 13 T cell receptor beta chains derived from one specimen sequenced in a study of regulatory and conventional T cells in RAG deficiency. Assay: immunoSEQ multiplex PCR; the TCRdb copy retains only in-frame clones and omits some. This sample has over 45,000 clones, with about nine tenths found just once. The sorted conventional CD4+ T cells were CD25-low and CD127-high, with genomic DNA sequenced. The sample also formed part of further work on regulatory T cells. That paper states: Amplification used 52 TRBV primers and 13 TRBJ primers.

Sequencing was carried out using CD4+ effector T cells sorted from blood. These TCRs come from a human donor in good health.

The chain uses TRBV25-1 and TRBJ1-5; D gene unclear. CDR3 length equals 11 residues. Per the germline V gene, CDR1 is MGHDK and CDR2 is SYGVNS. The ends were cut back, 11 bases at V and 6 bases at J, with 11 bases in the middle. The CDR3 coding sequence is TGTGCCCTCCCGTGGGGTCAGCCCCAGCATTTT. Amino acids: CALPWGQPQHF. Full variable domain (rest looked up from reference TRBV25-1 and TRBJ1-5): EADIYQTPRYLVIGTGKKITLECSQTMGHDKMYWYQQDPGMELHLIHYSYGVNSTEKGDLSSESTVSRIRTEHFPLTLESARPSHTSQYLCALPWGQPQHFGDGTRLSIL.

The CDR3 DNA reads TGTGCCAGCAAGGGACCTATGAACACCGGGGAGCTGTTTTTT. Amino acid sequence: CASKGPMNTGELFF. This sequence joins TRBV28 and TRBJ2-2; D possibly matches TRBD1 or TRBD2 (5 bases each). The V end was cut by 7 bases, the J end by 1 base, with 10 bases between. The CDR3 runs 14 residues. CDR1 is MDHEN and CDR2 is SYDVKM in the germline V gene.

The rearrangement uses TRBV29-1 and TRBJ2-7, with TRBD2 as a possible D gene (6 bases). Germline CDR1 reads SQVTM; CDR2 reads ANQGSEA. Trimming removed 4 bases at V and 2 bases at J, with 9 bases between. The CDR3 consists of 12 residues. The CDR3: CSVGRGTYEQYF. In DNA, the CDR3 is TGCAGCGTTGGGAGGGGTACCTACGAGCAGTACTTC.

In the case of this clone: The same CDR3 can be traced to other DNA sequences in this sample. This rearrangement joins TRBV30 to TRBJ1-5; possible D gene TRBD1, 5 bases. V gave up 4 bases and J gave up 2 bases, with 9 bases separating them. Germline CDR1 GTSNPN, CDR2 SVGIG (reference sequence). CDR3 length equals 13 residues. This CDR3 is CAWNQGGNQPQHF. The CDR3 nucleotides read TGTGCCTGGAACCAGGGTGGCAATCAGCCCCAGCATTTT. The full variable domain, completed using reference TRBV30 and TRBJ1-5, is SQTIHQWPATLVQPVGSPLSLECTVEGTSNPNLYWYRQAAGRGLQLLFYSVGIGQISSEVPQNLSASRPQDRQFILSSKKLLLSDSGFYLCAWNQGGNQPQHFGDGTRLSIL.

The chain is built from TRBV5-4 and TRBJ1-6, with a possible D match to TRBD1 (5 bases). CDR1 is SGHNT, CDR2 YYREEE, per germline (reference sequence). V was pared by 0 bases and J by 6 bases, with 10 bases between. CDR3 size: 15 residues. CDR3 sequence reads: CASSLGGVGNSPLHF. Written as DNA, the CDR3 is TGTGCCAGCAGCTTGGGGGGCGTTGGTAATTCACCCCTCCACTTT.

This clone has more than one count but fewer than ten. The V gene is TRBV7-9, the J gene TRBJ1-3; no clear D. The germline V gene encodes CDR1 SEHNR and CDR2 FQNEAQ (reference sequence). Trimming left V 4 bases short and J 7 bases short, with 5 bases between. This CDR3 contains 11 residues. DNA for the CDR3: TGTGCCAGCAGCTCAGTCAACACCATATATTTT. It encodes CASSSVNTIYF. Filled out from reference TRBV7-9 and TRBJ1-3, the complete variable domain reads DTGVSQNPRHKITKRGQNVTFRCDPISEHNRLYWYRQTLGQGPEFLTYFQNEAQLEKSRLLSDRFSAERPKGSFSTLEIQRTEQGDSAMYLCASSSVNTIYFGEGSWLTVV.

The J gene is TRBJ2-7, the V gene TRBV5-1; possibly TRBD1 for D (6 bases). Trimming pared 4 bases from V and 0 bases from J, leaving 14 bases between. This CDR3 region has 15 residues. CDR1 and CDR2 from the germline V gene are SGHRS and YFSETQ. CDR3 DNA: TGCGCCAGCAGCGCAGGACAGACTAACTCCTACGAGCAGTACTTC. The encoded protein is CASSAGQTNSYEQYF. Supplemented by reference TRBV5-1 and TRBJ2-7, the full variable domain reads KAGVTQTPRYLIKTRGQQVTLSCSPISGHRSVSWYQQTPGQGLQFLFEYFSETQRNKGNFPGRFSGRQFSNSRSEMNVSTLELGDSALYLCASSAGQTNSYEQYFGPGTRLTVT.

The rearrangement links TRBV7-3 to TRBJ1-1; tentative D call: TRBD1 (5 bases). The CDR3 covers 13 residues. Trimming took off 6 bases at V and 4 bases at J, with 12 bases between the two ends. CDR1 and CDR2 from the germline V gene are SGHTA and FQGTGA. CDR3 in amino acids: CASSLTGGTEAFF. The CDR3 coding sequence is TGTGCCAGCAGTCTTACAGGCGGCACTGAAGCTTTCTTT. The complete variable domain, with remaining parts taken from reference TRBV7-3 and TRBJ1-1, reads GAGVSQTPSNKVTEKGKYVELRCDPISGHTALYWYRQSLGQGPEFLIYFQGTGAADDSGLPNDRFFAVRPEGSVSTLKIQRTERGDSAVYLCASSLTGGTEAFFGQGTRLTVV.

This sequence joins TRBV7-3 and TRBJ2-5; possibly TRBD1 or TRBD2 for D (6 bases each). V dropped 5 bases and J dropped 6 bases, with 16 bases sitting between them. This CDR3 region has 14 residues. Germline CDR1 and CDR2: SGHTA and FQGTGA. This CDR3 is CASSAAGGTQTQYF. The DNA of the CDR3 is TGTGCCAGCAGCGCGGCCGGGGGCACGCAGACCCAGTACTTC.

The gene calls are TRBV5-6 and TRBJ1-6; D uncertain. Trimming removed 0 bases at V and 4 bases at J, with 8 bases between. Germline CDR1 SGHDT, CDR2 YYEEEE. The CDR3 covers 15 residues. The DNA for the CDR3 is TGTGCCAGCAGCTTGGAAGGTCGGTATAATTCACCCCTCCACTTT. It translates to CASSLEGRYNSPLHF.

The V call is TRBV7-8, the J call TRBJ2-2; 10 nucleotides line up with TRBD1. Trimming removed 3 bases from V and 0 bases from J; junction bases left unmatched: 16. Germline assignment: CDR1 SGHVS and CDR2 FQNEAQ. This CDR3 comprises 21 residues. In nucleotides, the CDR3 is TGTGCCAGCAGCTTTTTCTACATCCCGGGACAGGGGATCGCGAACACCGGGGAGCTGTTTTTT. It encodes CASSFFYIPGQGIANTGELFF. Complete variable domain (other parts from reference TRBV7-8 and TRBJ2-2): GAGVSQSPRYKVAKRGQDVALRCDPISGHVSLFWYQQALGQGPEFLTYFQNEAQLDKSGLPSDRFFAERPEGSVSTLKIQRTQQEDSAVYLCASSFFYIPGQGIANTGELFFGEGSRLTVL.

This clone was counted between two and nine times. The chain joins TRBV7-3 to TRBJ1-1, with a possible D match to TRBD1 (6 bases). Germline CDR1 reads SGHTA; CDR2 reads FQGTGA. The CDR3 has 12 amino acids. Trimming stripped 3 bases from V and 7 bases from J, with 9 bases between. The CDR3 nucleotides are TGTGCCAGCAGCTTGGACAGCGGTGAAGCTTTCTTT. This sequence encodes CASSLDSGEAFF. The entire variable domain, with the rest obtained from reference TRBV7-3 and TRBJ1-1, is as follows: GAGVSQTPSNKVTEKGKYVELRCDPISGHTALYWYRQSLGQGPEFLIYFQGTGAADDSGLPNDRFFAVRPEGSVSTLKIQRTERGDSAVYLCASSLDSGEAFFGQGTRLTVV.

This rearrangement joins TRBV7-3 to TRBJ2-1; D is ambiguous. Per the germline V gene, CDR1 is SGHTA and CDR2 is FQGTGA. The CDR3 length is 14 residues. Trimming removed 0 bases from V and 5 bases from J, with 8 bases in between. CDR3 region: CASSLTNTNNEQFF. The CDR3 DNA reads TGTGCCAGCAGCTTAACGAACACGAACAATGAGCAGTTCTTC.